The clone carrying this T cell receptor beta chain came up a few times. This sample was taken from a study of blood T cell repertoires in COVID-19. Study-wide context: From T cells, B-cell-depleted T cells, or PBMCs came the material, which was cDNA or gDNA.

Per the authors' pipeline: Amplified reference gene primers provided the basis for estimating nucleated cell counts. Using immunoSEQ multiplex PCR, the repertoire was profiled, and TCRdb retains in-frame clones only, with some absent. That table furnishes V, J and clone size, whereas the DNA furnished D and trimming. In the table there are roughly 67,000 clones, approximately 80% of which are singletons. The clonotype originates from a woman aged 60-70 years with acute or convalescent COVID-19. Sequenced input: peripheral blood.

The CDR3 region has the DNA TGTGCCAGCAGCCCTACTAGCGGTCCCCACAATGAGCAGTTCTTC. Encoded protein: CASSPTSGPHNEQFF. The V gene is TRBV9, the J gene TRBJ2-1; 8 positions agree with TRBD2. The V gene end was trimmed by 4 bases and the J gene end by 5 bases; junction bases not matched to a gene: 8. The CDR3 length is 15 residues. Germline V gives CDR1 SGDLS, CDR2 YYNGEE.